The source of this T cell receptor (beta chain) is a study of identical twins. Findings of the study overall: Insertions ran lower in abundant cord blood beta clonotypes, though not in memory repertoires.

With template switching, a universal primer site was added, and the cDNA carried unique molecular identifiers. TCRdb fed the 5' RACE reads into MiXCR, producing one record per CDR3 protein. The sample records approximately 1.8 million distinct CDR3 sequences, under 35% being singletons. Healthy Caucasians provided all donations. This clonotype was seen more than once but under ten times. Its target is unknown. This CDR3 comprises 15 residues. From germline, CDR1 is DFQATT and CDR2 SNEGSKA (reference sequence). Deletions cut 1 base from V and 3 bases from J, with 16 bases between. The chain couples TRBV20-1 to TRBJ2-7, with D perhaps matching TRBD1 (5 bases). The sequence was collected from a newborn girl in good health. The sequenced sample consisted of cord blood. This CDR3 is CSARGTRGTGYEQYF. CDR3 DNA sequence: TGCAGTGCTAGAGGTACAAGGGGCACAGGCTACGAGCAGTACTTC.